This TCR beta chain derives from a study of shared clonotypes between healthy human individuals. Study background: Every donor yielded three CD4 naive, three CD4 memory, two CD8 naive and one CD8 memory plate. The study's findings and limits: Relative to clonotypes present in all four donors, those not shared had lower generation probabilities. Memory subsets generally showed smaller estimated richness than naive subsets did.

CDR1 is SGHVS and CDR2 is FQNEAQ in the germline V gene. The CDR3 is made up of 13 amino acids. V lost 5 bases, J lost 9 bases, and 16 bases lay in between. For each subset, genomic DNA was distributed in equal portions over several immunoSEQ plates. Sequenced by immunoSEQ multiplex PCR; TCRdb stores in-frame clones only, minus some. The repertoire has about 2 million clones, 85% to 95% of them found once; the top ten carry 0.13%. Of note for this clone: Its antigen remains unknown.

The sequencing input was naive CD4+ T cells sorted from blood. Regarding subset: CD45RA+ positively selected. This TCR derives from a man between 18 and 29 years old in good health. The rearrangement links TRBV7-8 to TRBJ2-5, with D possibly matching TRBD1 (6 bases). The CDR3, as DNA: TGTGCCAGCAGCAGAACAGGGCACTGGGCCCAGTACTTC. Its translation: CASSRTGHWAQYF.